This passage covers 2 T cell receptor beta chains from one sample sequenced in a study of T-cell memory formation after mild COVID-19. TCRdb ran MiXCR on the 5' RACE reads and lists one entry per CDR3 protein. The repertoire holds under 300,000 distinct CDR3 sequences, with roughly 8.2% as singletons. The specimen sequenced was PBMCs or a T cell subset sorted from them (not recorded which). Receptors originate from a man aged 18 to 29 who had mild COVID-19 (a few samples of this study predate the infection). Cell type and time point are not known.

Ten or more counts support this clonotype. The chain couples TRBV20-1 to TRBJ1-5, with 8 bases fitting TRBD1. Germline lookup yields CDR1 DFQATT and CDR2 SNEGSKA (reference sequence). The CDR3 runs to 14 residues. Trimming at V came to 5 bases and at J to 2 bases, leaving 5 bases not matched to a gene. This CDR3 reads CSASGGAGNQPQHF. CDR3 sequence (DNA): TGCAGTGCTTCAGGGGGCGCGGGCAATCAGCCCCAGCATTTT.

The CDR3 nucleotides are TGTGCCAGTAGTATAGGAGCAGGGGGAACCGGGGAGCTGTTTTTT. The encoded protein is CASSIGAGGTGELFF. V gene TRBV19 combines with J gene TRBJ2-2; 7 nucleotides align to TRBD1. The CDR3 is 15 amino acids. With V trimmed by 1 base and J by 5 bases, 4 bases remained unmatched. Per the germline V gene, CDR1 is LNHDA and CDR2 is SQIVND (reference sequence). Full variable domain (outside the CDR3, taken from reference TRBV19 and TRBJ2-2): DGGITQSPKYLFRKEGQNVTLSCEQNLNHDAMYWYRQDPGQGLRLIYYSQIVNDFQKGDIAEGYSVSREKKESFPLTVTSAQKNPTAFYLCASSIGAGGTGELFFGEGSRLTVL.